A single sample is the source of the 19 T cell receptor beta chains below, sequenced in a study of T cell repertoires in cytomegalovirus infection. These receptors have no identified antigens. One entry per CDR3 protein results from TCRdb running MiXCR on the reads. The data contain about 830,000 distinct CDR3 sequences, 30% to 35% of them seen just once; the ten biggest clones take up about an eighth. The sample consisted of cultured CD8+ T cells from PBMCs, taken from culture after CMV antigen stimulation. The receptors were sampled from a human donor in good health (CMV status not recorded). Some clones in this sample may be carry-over from other donors' samples.

In its sample, this clonotype was seen many times. The chain combines TRBV29-1 with TRBJ2-4; 7 bases line up with TRBD2. Germline lookup yields CDR1 SQVTM and CDR2 ANQGSEA. The CDR3 extends over 15 amino acids. J lost 0 bases, V lost 6 bases, and 8 bases had no gene match. Here the CDR3 reads CSVGEGAEAKNIQYF. The CDR3 coding sequence is TGCAGCGTGGGGGAGGGCGCGGAAGCCAAAAACATTCAGTACTTC.

This clonotype was counted many times. The V and J genes are TRBV7-2 and TRBJ2-2, with D hard to call. This CDR3 region has 20 residues. V was shortened by 4 bases and J by 0 bases, with 24 bases between the two germline ends. Germline V lookup: CDR1 SGHTA, CDR2 FQGNSA. CDR3 residues: CASSSLARQYTKTNTGELFF. The CDR3 region has the DNA TGTGCCAGCAGCTCTTTGGCCCGCCAGTACACTAAGACGAACACCGGGGAGCTGTTTTTT.

The chain is built from TRBV9 and TRBJ2-2; 7 positions match TRBD2. CDR1 is SGDLS and CDR2 is YYNGEE in the germline V gene. CDR3 size: 17 residues. Trimming removed 4 bases from V and 2 bases from J; junction bases left unmatched: 11. The CDR3 coding sequence is TGTGCCAGCAGCAGACCCTTACTAGCGACTAACACCGGGGAGCTGTTTTTT. It codes for CASSRPLLATNTGELFF.

The J gene is TRBJ2-3, the V gene TRBV6-5; TRBD1 matches 12 bases. After removal of 5 bases from V and 3 bases from J, the junction contained 6 bases not matched to a gene. CDR1 MNHEY and CDR2 SVGAGI come from the germline V gene. The CDR3 covers 16 residues. The CDR3 is CASSTGTGGATDTQYF. The CDR3 region has the DNA TGTGCCAGCAGTACGGGGACAGGGGGCGCGACAGATACGCAGTATTTT.

The chain carries TRBV7-6 and TRBJ2-1, with D possibly called TRBD1 or TRBD2 (5 bases each). The V end was cut by 5 bases, the J end by 3 bases, with 20 bases between. The germline V gene encodes CDR1 SGHVS and CDR2 FNYEAQ. The CDR3 has 17 amino acids. CDR3 loop: CASSRSVAGRVYNEQFF. CDR3 coding DNA: TGTGCCAGCAGCCGTTCGGTGGCGGGCAGGGTCTACAATGAGCAGTTCTTC. Full variable domain (missing parts from reference TRBV7-6 and TRBJ2-1): GAGVSQSPRYKVTKRGQDVALRCDPISGHVSLYWYRQALGQGPEFLTYFNYEAQQDKSGLPNDRFSAERPEGSISTLTIQRTEQRDSAMYRCASSRSVAGRVYNEQFFGPGTRLTVL.

V and J are TRBV19 and TRBJ2-7; D may be TRBD2 (6 bases). V was shortened by 3 bases and J by 3 bases, with 9 bases between the two germline ends. Germline V gene sequence: CDR1 LNHDA, CDR2 SQIVND (reference sequence). The CDR3 spans 13 residues. CDR3 sequence reads: CASSISGNYEQYF. The CDR3 DNA reads as TGTGCCAGTAGTATTAGCGGAAACTACGAGCAGTACTTC.

The genes are TRBV12-3 or TRBV12-4 and TRBJ1-5; unclear D gene. The ends were cut back, 6 bases at V and 4 bases at J, with 7 bases in the middle. The CDR3 is made up of 12 amino acids. The CDR3 DNA sequence: TGTGCCAGCAGGATTGATAATCAGCCCCAGCATTTT. Protein product: CASRIDNQPQHF.

This clonotype was counted a few times. The CDR3 sequence is CASSSLLPGQGRTYNEQFF. CDR3 sequence (DNA): TGTGCCAGCAGCAGCTTACTCCCGGGACAGGGTCGAACATACAATGAGCAGTTCTTC. The V and J genes are TRBV11-2 and TRBJ2-1; 9 nucleotides line up with TRBD1. Per germline, CDR1 SGHAT and CDR2 FQNNGV. This CDR3 has 19 amino acids. With V trimmed by 5 bases and J by 4 bases, 18 bases remained unmatched.

To note about this clonotype: The junction does not match germline at one end; this may be a read error. CDR3 protein: CASSEYGGNSEAFF. CDR3 coding DNA: TGTGCCAGCAGTGAATACGGGGGGAACAGTGAAGCTTTCTTT. This sequence joins TRBV6-1 and TRBJ1-1; D might be TRBD1 (5 bases). This CDR3 spans 14 amino acids. Germline-derived CDR1 and CDR2 are MNHNS and SASEGT.

This clonotype was seen a few times. The chain joins TRBV12-3 or TRBV12-4 to TRBJ2-5; 12 bases are shared with TRBD2. V lost 4 bases to trimming and J lost 4 bases; unmatched junction nucleotides: 4. The CDR3 is 15 residues long. In nucleotides, the CDR3 is TGTGCCAGCAGTTCAGGACTAGCGGGGACAGAGACCCAGTACTTC. Its translation is CASSSGLAGTETQYF.

The sample holds many counts of this clonotype. This chain links TRBV7-2 with TRBJ1-2; D unclear. The CDR3 extends over 15 amino acids. V was clipped by 4 bases and J by 1 base, with 13 bases between them. The V gene's germline CDR1 is SGHTA and CDR2 FQGNSA. CDR3 nucleotide sequence: TGTGCCAGCAGCTGGGAGGTAGTTTTTAACTATGGCTACACCTTC. Translation: CASSWEVVFNYGYTF.

The sample holds a few counts of this clonotype. The rearrangement links TRBV12-3 or TRBV12-4 to TRBJ1-1; the D gene is possibly TRBD1 (6 bases). V shed 1 base and J shed 0 bases, with 12 bases lying between them. CDR3 length: 16 residues. The CDR3 nucleotides read TGTGCCAGCAGTTTAGTATGGGCAGGGGTGAACACTGAAGCTTTCTTT. Translating gives CASSLVWAGVNTEAFF.

The chain links TRBV28 to TRBJ2-2; D perhaps matches TRBD2 (6 bases). The CDR3 runs to 15 residues. Germline V gene data show CDR1 as MDHEN and CDR2 as SYDVKM. V dropped 3 bases and J dropped 5 bases, with 13 bases sitting between them. This chain's CDR3 is CASSFRRGGTGELFF. The CDR3 DNA follows: TGTGCCAGCAGTTTTAGGCGGGGTGGGACCGGGGAGCTGTTTTTT. Full variable domain (remainder filled in from reference TRBV28 and TRBJ2-2): DVKVTQSSRYLVKRTGEKVFLECVQDMDHENMFWYRQDPGLGLRLIYFSYDVKMKEKGDIPEGYSVSREKKERFSLILESASTNQTSMYLCASSFRRGGTGELFFGEGSRLTVL.

This clonotype was detected only a few times. V and J are TRBV13 and TRBJ2-7; 11 bases are shared with TRBD2. The CDR3 spans 14 residues. V was clipped by 2 bases and J by 6 bases; unmatched bases: 3. Germline CDR1 and CDR2: PRHDT and FYEKMQ (reference sequence). The CDR3 loop is CASSLIAGGREQYV. The DNA of the CDR3 is TGTGCCAGCAGCTTAATAGCGGGGGGGCGCGAGCAGTACGTC.

The chain has TRBV6-2 or TRBV6-3 and TRBJ2-7; D is unresolved. Per germline, CDR1 MNHEY and CDR2 SVGEGT. CDR3 length: 16 residues. Deletions cut 3 bases from V and 6 bases from J, with 21 bases between. CDR3 in amino acids: CASSYRSKEAPCEQYV. In nucleotides, the CDR3 is TGTGCCAGCAGTTATAGGTCTAAGGAAGCCCCCTGCGAGCAGTACGTC.

This clonotype was seen repeatedly, ten times or more. The V call is TRBV7-9, the J call TRBJ2-5; perhaps TRBD2 as D (5 bases). The CDR3 has 14 residues. The germline V gene encodes CDR1 SEHNR and CDR2 FQNEAQ (reference sequence). The ends were cut back, 1 base at V and 4 bases at J, with 10 bases in the middle. The CDR3 nucleotides read TGTGCCAGCAGCTTAGTAGCGCTCCCAGAGACCCAGTACTTC. Amino acids: CASSLVALPETQYF.

This clonotype was observed at least ten times. The V and J genes are TRBV7-2 and TRBJ2-5, with D perhaps TRBD1 or TRBD2 (5 bases each). The CDR3 totals 14 residues. V shed 3 bases and J shed 5 bases, with 13 bases lying between them. Germline V gives CDR1 SGHTA, CDR2 FQGNSA. The DNA for the CDR3 is TGTGCCAGCAGCTTGCCTACGGGGCGGGAGACCCAGTACTTC. It codes for CASSLPTGRETQYF.

This clonotype was seen a few times. The J gene is TRBJ2-3, the V gene TRBV12-3 or TRBV12-4; 9 positions match TRBD1. V gave up 6 bases and J gave up 0 bases; unmatched junction bases: 4. The length of the CDR3 is 15 residues. The CDR3, as DNA: TGTGCCAGCAGGTCCGGGACAGGGAGCACAGATACGCAGTATTTT. Translation gives CASRSGTGSTDTQYF.

V and J are TRBV5-4 and TRBJ2-6, with D hard to call. V gave up 0 bases and J gave up 0 bases, with 4 bases separating them. The V gene's germline CDR1 is SGHNT and CDR2 YYREEE (reference sequence). This CDR3 is 15 amino acids long. The CDR3 is CASSLVTSGANVLTF. In nucleotides, the CDR3 is TGTGCCAGCAGCTTGGTGACCTCTGGGGCCAACGTCCTGACTTTC.